This T cell receptor beta chain was observed in a study of blood T cells in healthy people across ages. Regarding the study as a whole: Estimates based on one million T cells were treated as lower bounds.

V lost 7 bases to trimming and J lost 5 bases; unmatched junction nucleotides: 9. The V gene's germline CDR1 is MNHNS and CDR2 SASEGT. The CDR3 covers 15 residues. Concerning this clonotype itself: The antigen remains undetermined.

A second PCR of 7 to 11 cycles used a sample-barcoded 5' primer and a J-beta primer mix. TCRdb reprocessed the 5' RACE reads with MiXCR, giving one entry per CDR3 protein. Counted here are approximately 1.5 million distinct CDR3 sequences, 34% occurring once; the ten biggest clones make up over 9%. The genes are TRBV6-1 and TRBJ2-5, with 11 positions matching TRBD1. This TCR was recovered from a woman aged 25 to 39 in good health. The sequencing input was blood. CDR3 nucleotide sequence: TGTGCCAGCACAGGACAGGGGGCGATGAGGGAGACCCAGTACTTC. Amino acid sequence: CASTGQGAMRETQYF.